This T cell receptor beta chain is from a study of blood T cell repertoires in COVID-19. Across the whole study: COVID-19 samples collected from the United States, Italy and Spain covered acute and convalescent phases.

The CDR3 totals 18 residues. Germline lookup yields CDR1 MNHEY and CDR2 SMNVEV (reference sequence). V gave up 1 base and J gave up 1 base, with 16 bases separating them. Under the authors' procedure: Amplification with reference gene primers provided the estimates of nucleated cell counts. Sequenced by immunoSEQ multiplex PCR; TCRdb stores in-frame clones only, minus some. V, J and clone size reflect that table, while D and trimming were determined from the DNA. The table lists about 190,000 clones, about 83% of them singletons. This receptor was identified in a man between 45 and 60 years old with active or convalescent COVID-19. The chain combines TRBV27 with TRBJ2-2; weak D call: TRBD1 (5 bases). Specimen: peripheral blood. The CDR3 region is CASSLYPPRQGNTGELFF. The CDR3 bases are TGTGCCAGCAGTTTATATCCCCCGCGGCAGGGGAACACCGGGGAGCTGTTTTTT.